This record covers a single T cell receptor (beta chain). These data belong to a study of technical replicates of blood from a handful of donors. TCRdb's copy holds only in-frame clones and misses some; the assay was immunoSEQ multiplex PCR. The sample has tens of thousands of clones, 92% seen once. V shed 0 bases and J 3 bases; nucleotides not matched to a gene: 7. The CDR3 is 16 residues long. CDR1 MGHRA and CDR2 YSYEKL come from the germline V gene. The sequence was collected from a human donor in good health. The chain recombines TRBV4-1 with TRBJ2-5, with 7 bases aligning to TRBD2. Sequencing input: T cells isolated from PBMCs. The DNA of the CDR3 is TGCGCCAGCAGCCAAGATAGGGCGGGAGTGGAAGAGACCCAGTACTTC. Translation: CASSQDRAGVEETQYF.